The 4 T cell receptor beta chains below come from one sample, sequenced in a study of cytomegalovirus exposure and HLA in healthy donors. PCR was performed using 60 Vbeta and 13 Jbeta primers. The repertoire was sequenced with immunoSEQ multiplex PCR; TCRdb's copy has only in-frame clones and lacks some. The profile shows more than 110,000 clones, 70% to 80% of them singletons. The specimen sequenced was PBMCs. Every receptor here comes from a man between 18 and 35 years old in good health and CMV-seronegative.

This chain uses TRBV27 with TRBJ2-7; 8 positions agree with TRBD2. CDR1 and CDR2 (germline): MNHEY, SMNVEV (reference sequence). Germline trimming cut 6 bases from V and 1 base from J; bases unmatched to any gene: 8. This CDR3 is 15 amino acids long. CDR3 loop: CASRSVAGFSYEQYF. Here the CDR3 DNA reads TGTGCCAGCAGATCGGTAGCGGGGTTTTCCTACGAGCAGTACTTC.

The genes are TRBV6-5 and TRBJ1-2, with D uncertain. V lost 4 bases and J lost 4, with 10 bases in between. Germline CDR1 and CDR2: MNHEY and SVGAGI. The CDR3 contains 13 residues. This CDR3 reads CASSSLDFYGYTF. DNA of the CDR3: TGTGCCAGCAGTTCACTAGACTTCTATGGCTACACCTTC.

This chain links TRBV2 with TRBJ2-1; D is uncertain. Germline assignment: CDR1 SNHLY and CDR2 FYNNEI. The V end was cut by 1 base, the J end by 6 bases, with 16 bases between. This CDR3 is built from 16 residues. CDR3 protein: CASSEVLLAPGNEQFF. CDR3 coding DNA: TGTGCCAGCAGTGAAGTGTTATTAGCCCCCGGCAATGAGCAGTTCTTC.

This clone was counted a few times. This chain joins TRBV14 and TRBJ2-1; the D is unclear. The CDR3 sequence is 18 residues long. CDR1 SGHDN and CDR2 FVKESK come from the germline V gene. Deletions cut 2 bases from V and 6 bases from J, with 23 bases between. The CDR3 region is CASSQSPSAGLAFNEQFF. The CDR3 region has the DNA TGTGCCAGCAGCCAAAGTCCGTCCGCAGGATTGGCCTTCAATGAGCAGTTCTTC. Supplemented by reference TRBV14 and TRBJ2-1, the full variable domain reads EAGVTQFPSHSVIEKGQTVTLRCDPISGHDNLYWYRRVMGKEIKFLLHFVKESKQDESGMPNNRFLAERTGGTYSTLKVQPAELEDSGVYFCASSQSPSAGLAFNEQFFGPGTRLTVL.